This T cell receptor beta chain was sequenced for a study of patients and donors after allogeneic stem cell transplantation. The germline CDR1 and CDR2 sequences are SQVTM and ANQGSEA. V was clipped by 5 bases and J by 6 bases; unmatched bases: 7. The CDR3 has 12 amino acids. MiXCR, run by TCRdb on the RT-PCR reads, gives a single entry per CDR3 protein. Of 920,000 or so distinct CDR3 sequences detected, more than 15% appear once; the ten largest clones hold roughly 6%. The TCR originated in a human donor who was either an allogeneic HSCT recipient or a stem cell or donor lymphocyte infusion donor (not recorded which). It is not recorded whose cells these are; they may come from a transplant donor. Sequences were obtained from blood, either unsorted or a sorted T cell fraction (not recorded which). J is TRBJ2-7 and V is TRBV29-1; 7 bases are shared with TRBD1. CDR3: CSVRRGHTEQYF. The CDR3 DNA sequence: TGCAGCGTTAGAAGGGGGCACACCGAGCAGTACTTC.